This TCR beta chain was captured by sequencing in a study of T-cell reconstitution after alpha-beta-depleted transplantation in children. The CDR3 extends over 14 amino acids. The germline V and J ends were trimmed by 6 bases and 10 bases, with 19 bases remaining between them. Germline-derived CDR1 and CDR2 are DFQATT and SNEGSKA (reference sequence). Preparation of the TCRbeta library used unique molecular identifiers. A single record per CDR3 protein comes from TCRdb applying MiXCR to the PCR reads. Seen here are around 450,000 distinct CDR3 sequences, over 9.5% observed once, and the top ten hold around 2%. Overall study results and limits: Expanded graft clones numbering several hundred reportedly gave rise to alpha-beta T cells about two months after transplant. At the one-year point after transplant, T-cell counts and TCRbeta diversity were found to come mostly from T cells that had been newly produced.

This clonotype was observed many times. The antigen is undetermined. This rearrangement joins TRBV20-1 to TRBJ1-6, with D tentatively TRBD1 (5 bases). The sample in question was PBMCs, obtained before TCRalphabeta/CD19-depleted stem cell transplant. The source of this sequence is a child aged 2-15 years with inherited bone marrow failure, due to receive a stem cell transplant. The CDR3 DNA is TGCAGTGCCAGGGCCGGAACAGGAGCCTCACCCCTCCACTTT. It encodes CSARAGTGASPLHF.